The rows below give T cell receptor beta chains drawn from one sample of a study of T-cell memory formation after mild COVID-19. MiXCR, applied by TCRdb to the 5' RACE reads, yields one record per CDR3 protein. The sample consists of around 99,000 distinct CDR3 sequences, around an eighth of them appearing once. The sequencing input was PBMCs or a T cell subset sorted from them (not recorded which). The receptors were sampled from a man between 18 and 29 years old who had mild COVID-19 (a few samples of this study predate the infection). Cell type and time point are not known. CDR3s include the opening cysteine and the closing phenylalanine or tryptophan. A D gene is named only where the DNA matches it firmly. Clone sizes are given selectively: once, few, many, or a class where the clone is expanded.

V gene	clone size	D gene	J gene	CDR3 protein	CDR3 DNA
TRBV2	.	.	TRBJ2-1	CASSVRGNEQFF	TGTGCCAGCAGTGTAAGGGGGAATGAGCAGTTCTTC
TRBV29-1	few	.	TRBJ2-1	CSVSATVYYNEQFF	TGCAGCGTGTCCGCGACAGTATACTACAATGAGCAGTTCTTC
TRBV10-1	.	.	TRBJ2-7	CASSESEADEQYF	TGCGCCAGCAGTGAGTCAGAGGCGGACGAGCAGTACTTC
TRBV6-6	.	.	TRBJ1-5	CASSYLSQGTQPQHF	TGTGCCAGCAGTTACCTGAGCCAGGGTACCCAGCCCCAGCATTTT
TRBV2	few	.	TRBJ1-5	CASGDEGSNQPQHF	TGTGCCAGCGGAGACGAGGGGAGCAATCAGCCCCAGCATTTT
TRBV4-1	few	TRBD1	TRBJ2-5	CASSQETTVVIVGTGLETQYF	TGCGCCAGCAGCCAAGAAACAACAGTGGTGATTGTGGGGACAGGGTTGGAGACCCAGTACTTC
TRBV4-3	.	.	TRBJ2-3	CASSQESHRRSTDTQYF	TGCGCCAGCAGCCAAGAGTCCCACCGACGAAGCACAGATACGCAGTATTTT
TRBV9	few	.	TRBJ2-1	CASSGTRGALGNEQFF	TGTGCCAGCAGCGGAACCCGGGGGGCGCTTGGGAATGAGCAGTTCTTC
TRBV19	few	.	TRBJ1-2	CASSIARKGDYGYTF	TGTGCCAGTAGTATAGCCCGGAAGGGGGACTATGGCTACACCTTC
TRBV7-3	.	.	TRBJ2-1	CASSLSGRAYNEQFF	TGTGCCAGCAGCTTATCGGGCAGGGCCTACAATGAGCAGTTCTTC